This T cell receptor beta chain was observed in a study of T cells in Graves' hyperthyroidism and ophthalmopathy. Amplification of TCR beta CDR3 regions was performed using RNA transcripts as template. First-round RT-PCR of the TCR CDR3 relied on the HTBI primer set. TCRdb redid the calling of the multiplex PCR reads with MiXCR, one entry per CDR3 protein. The profile covers 400,000 or so distinct CDR3 sequences, with more than 13% appearing a single time and around 27% taken by the ten largest. General observations from the study: Blood held most thyroid clonotypes expanded above 0.001 frequency. Median prediction lead before ophthalmopathy onset was around 6.9 months with the model.

The CDR3 contains 14 residues. V was shortened by 5 bases and J by 3 bases, with 13 bases between the two germline ends. Germline values: CDR1 SQVTM, CDR2 ANQGSEA. Patients with ophthalmopathy all had a Clinical Activity Score of at least 3, a NOSPECS grade of at least 4 and duration under 3 months. Orbital computed tomography and thyroid ultrasound, together with serum TRAb and thyroxine and clinical symptoms, were used for diagnoses. This clonotype was observed at least ten times. Its antigen is undetermined. This sequence originates from a man between 50 and 59 years old with Graves' ophthalmopathy. The sample consisted of blood. The chain carries TRBV29-1 and TRBJ2-2; D possibly matches TRBD1 or TRBD2 (5 bases each). CDR3 in amino acids: CSVTPGSDTGELFF. In DNA, the CDR3 is TGCAGCGTTACCCCAGGGAGTGACACCGGGGAGCTGTTTTTT.